This is a list of T cell receptor beta chains from one sample in a study of cytomegalovirus exposure and HLA in healthy donors. Here immunoSEQ multiplex PCR was the method, and the copy in TCRdb shows in-frame clones only, minus some. Here the sample table reports around 40,000 clones. Sequencing was done on a sample of PBMCs. These TCRs come from a man aged 40-49 years in good health and CMV-seropositive. The conserved cysteine and the conserved F or W are not part of the CDR3 here.

TRBV7-3	TRBJ1-2	ASSLGQGDGYT
TRBV19	TRBJ2-5	ASRLSGGYETQY
TRBV5-5	TRBJ2-7	ASSAGTSGRAASEQY
TRBV4-3	TRBJ2-3	ASSQDRGRDTQY
TRBV2	TRBJ2-3	ASTGGSTDTQY
TRBV5-1	TRBJ2-2	ASSKTGDTGELF
TRBV10-2	TRBJ1-2	ASSDRDGYT
TRBV10-3	TRBJ1-4	AIRSGQKDEKLF
TRBV10-3	TRBJ2-7	AISEVPPAGSYEQY
TRBV21-1	TRBJ1-5	ASCPGGRGEQPQH
TRBV30	TRBJ2-7	AWDRDLGLEQY
TRBV11-2	TRBJ2-5	ASSVGTTQETQY
TRBV18	TRBJ2-7	ASSPGLAGGLYEQY
TRBV19	TRBJ1-1	ASTPMGGTEAF
TRBV2	TRBJ2-5	ASSEEGSGGRTQY
TRBV23-1	TRBJ1-5	ASSHSTGTGNQPQH
TRBV21-1	TRBJ1-1	ASSKWAQYTEAF
TRBV5-1	TRBJ2-2	ASSLNGQGKTGELF
TRBV18	TRBJ2-6	ASSPPRGGPGANVLT
TRBV7-2	TRBJ2-1	ASSFRTGRTGYNEQF
TRBV5-8	TRBJ2-7	ASSLAGTREQY
TRBV28	TRBJ2-5	ASSGAGGPVWEQY
TRBV30	TRBJ2-3	AWGSGGSTDTQY
TRBV7-7	TRBJ2-7	ASSLGANSYEQY
TRBV18	TRBJ2-6	ASHTGSSGANVLT
TRBV14	TRBJ2-3	ASSLPGAPTQY
TRBV18	TRBJ1-1	ASSPLTGTATEAF
TRBV7-6	TRBJ1-2	ASSLGDRDAHGYT
TRBV6-1	TRBJ2-7	ASSESTSGAHEQY
TRBV11-3	TRBJ1-3	ASSWGSSGNTIY
TRBV29-1	TRBJ2-7	SVRTEDYEQY
TRBV5-8	TRBJ1-5	ASSLGGHLGRQPQH
TRBV27	TRBJ2-6	ASSFGGPPAGANVLT